The T cell receptor (beta chain) under discussion was sequenced for a study of shared clonotypes between healthy human individuals. Study-wide background: The donors, two women and three men, were aged 18 to 49. Per donor, three plates held CD4 naive cells, three held CD4 memory, two held CD8 naive and one held CD8 memory.

The CDR3 sequence is 15 residues long. Trimming removed 0 bases from V and 8 bases from J; junction bases left unmatched: 7. The V gene's germline CDR1 is SEHNR and CDR2 FQNEAQ (reference sequence). TCRdb's copy holds only in-frame clones and misses some; the assay was immunoSEQ multiplex PCR. Found here are some 2.1 million clones, 90% to 95% of them singletons; the top ten hold 1.5% to 2%. CD8 cells classed as naive were CD45RO-negative and positively selected for CCR7, excluding terminally differentiated effector memory CD45RA+ cells. The source material was naive CD8+ T cells from PBMCs. The chain employs TRBV7-9 and TRBJ2-1; TRBD2 matches 7 bases. This clonotype was obtained from a man younger than 30 in good health. Some clones in this sample may be carry-over from other donors' samples. CDR3 DNA: TGTGCCAGCAGCTTAGCGCAGAGGACTAGATATGAGCAGTTCTTC. Its protein product is CASSLAQRTRYEQFF.